This passage covers 20 T cell receptor beta chains from one sample sequenced in a study of low-dose radiotherapy and immunotherapy resistance in tumors. TRAV- and TRBV-specific primers, spanning alpha and beta chains, primed first-strand cDNA. The TCRs were subjected to amplification over about 20 PCR cycles employing a constant-region primer in conjunction with a V-primer adapter. Each CDR3 protein gets one entry after TCRdb re-called the reads with MiXCR. The data show approximately 9,700 distinct CDR3 sequences, 35% to 50% seen once. The receptors shown here come from a human donor with advanced metastatic prostate, ovarian, gallbladder or colorectal cancer (not recorded which). This table probably holds off-target reads from a library built for another chain.

In this sample, this clonotype turned up a few times. CDR3 amino acids: CASSPFSGVTQYF. Written as DNA, the CDR3 is TGTGCCAGCAGCCCATTTAGCGGAGTTACCCAGTACTTC. The chain combines TRBV7-2 with TRBJ2-5; perhaps TRBD2 as D (6 bases). The CDR3 spans 13 residues. CDR1 is SGHTA, CDR2 FQGNSA, per germline. V dropped 5 bases and J dropped 8 bases, with 15 bases sitting between them. Using reference TRBV7-2 and TRBJ2-5 for the parts outside the CDR3, the full variable domain is GAGVSQSPSNKVTEKGKDVELRCDPISGHTALYWYRQSLGQGLEFLIYFQGNSAPDKSGLPSDRFSAERTGGSVSTLTIQRTQQEDSAVYLCASSPFSGVTQYFGPGTRLLVL.

Relative to its sample, this clonotype is medium-sized. The chain is built from TRBV28 and TRBJ2-7; 8 bases are a match to TRBD1. The CDR3 spans 14 residues. V trimming: 2 bases; J trimming: 4 bases; junction bases outside the gene matches: 4. Germline-derived CDR1 and CDR2 are MDHEN and SYDVKM. The CDR3 nucleotides are TGTGCCAGCAGTTTACCAGGGGGCCGGTACGAGCAGTACTTC. This gives the protein CASSLPGGRYEQYF.

By sample share, this clonotype is medium-sized. The CDR3 loop reads CAWSWTGSETQYF. CDR3 sequence (DNA): TGTGCCTGGAGCTGGACAGGGTCAGAGACCCAGTACTTC. The chain joins TRBV30 to TRBJ2-5, with 8 bases matching TRBD1. Germline CDR1 GTSNPN, CDR2 SVGIG (reference sequence). This CDR3 contains 13 residues. The V segment lost 3 bases and the J segment 4 bases; nucleotides outside the gene matches: 4.

V gene TRBV7-3 combines with J gene TRBJ2-1, with 10 bases matching TRBD2. V gave up 5 bases and J gave up 9 bases; unmatched junction bases: 7. Per germline, CDR1 SGHTA and CDR2 FQGTGA. CDR3 size: 14 residues. The CDR3 DNA sequence: TGTGCCAGCAGCGCTGGGACTAGCGTGGTTGAGCAGTTCTTC. The encoded protein is CASSAGTSVVEQFF. The whole variable domain, filled in from reference TRBV7-3 and TRBJ2-1, reads GAGVSQTPSNKVTEKGKYVELRCDPISGHTALYWYRQSLGQGPEFLIYFQGTGAADDSGLPNDRFFAVRPEGSVSTLKIQRTERGDSAVYLCASSAGTSVVEQFFGPGTRLTVL.

The chain joins TRBV11-2 to TRBJ1-4; perhaps TRBD1 as D (5 bases). This CDR3 region has 14 residues. V gave up 4 bases and J gave up 16 bases, with 22 bases separating them. Germline V gene data show CDR1 as SGHAT and CDR2 as FQNNGV. The CDR3: CASSSPAQPGLWFF. For the CDR3, the DNA is TGTGCCAGCAGCTCACCGGCTCAGCCGGGGCTCTGGTTTTTT.

The V and J genes are TRBV11-2 and TRBJ2-3; D not certain. The CDR3 sequence is 11 residues long. The germline V gene has CDR1 SGHAT and CDR2 FQNNGV. V lost 5 bases and J lost 1, with 1 base in between. The CDR3 loop is CASSRTDTQYF. Here the CDR3 DNA reads TGTGCCAGCAGCCGCACAGATACGCAGTATTTT.

Judged by abundance, this clonotype is medium-sized. The rearrangement links TRBV5-6 to TRBJ2-5; tentative D call: TRBD2 (5 bases). Looked up from germline, CDR1 is SGHDT and CDR2 is YYEEEE. This CDR3 comprises 13 residues. V was shortened by 4 bases and J by 4 bases, with 11 bases between the two germline ends. CDR3: CASSRGEGETQYF. The DNA for the CDR3 is TGTGCCAGCAGCCGCGGAGAGGGAGAGACCCAGTACTTC.

The rearrangement joins TRBV6-2 or TRBV6-3 to TRBJ2-7; 13 nucleotides align to TRBD2. Germline CDR1 and CDR2: MNHEY and SVGEGT. CDR3 length equals 15 residues. Trimming at V came to 4 bases and at J to 2 bases, leaving 2 bases not matched to a gene. CDR3 nucleotide sequence: TGTGCCAGCAGTTCAACTAGCGGGGGGGCCTACGAGCAGTACTTC. Residues: CASSSTSGGAYEQYF.

This clonotype has just one count. The rearrangement joins TRBV2 to TRBJ1-4, with unresolved D. Germline assignment: CDR1 SNHLY and CDR2 FYNNEI. V lost 4 bases and J lost 8, with 11 bases in between. This CDR3 region has 13 residues. The CDR3 loop is CASSAAAGEKLFF. Here the CDR3 DNA reads TGTGCCAGCAGTGCGGCGGCGGGGGAAAAACTGTTTTTT.

This clonotype occurred a few times. This sequence joins TRBV7-9 and TRBJ1-5; D call uncertain. Deletions cut 5 bases from V and 3 bases from J, with 11 bases between. The CDR3 is 14 amino acids. Per germline, CDR1 SEHNR and CDR2 FQNEAQ (reference sequence). CDR3 DNA sequence: TGTGCCAGCAGCCCAGAGGGTTACAATCAGCCCCAGCATTTT. It is translated as CASSPEGYNQPQHF.

This chain uses TRBV6-1 with TRBJ2-7, with D uncertain. Germline CDR1 MNHNS, CDR2 SASEGT. The V gene lost 5 bases and the J gene lost 0 bases, with 14 bases spanning the gap. The CDR3 is made up of 15 amino acids. The CDR3 DNA follows: TGTGCCAGCAGTTACTCCGGGCTGAGCTCCTACGAGCAGTACTTC. It yields the protein CASSYSGLSSYEQYF.

This clonotype is categorized as medium-sized. The chain joins TRBV5-1 to TRBJ2-7; D tentatively fits TRBD1 or TRBD2 (5 bases each). The V gene lost 4 bases and the J gene lost 2 bases, with 13 bases spanning the gap. CDR1 SGHRS and CDR2 YFSETQ come from the germline V gene. This CDR3 has 14 amino acids. The CDR3 region has the DNA TGCGCCAGCAGCCTGGGCCAGGGACCCTACGAGCAGTACTTC. This codes for CASSLGQGPYEQYF.

CDR3 sequence: CASSQSACPSCSYNEQFF. CDR3 DNA: TGCGCCAGCAGTCAATCTGCATGCCCTTCTTGCTCCTACAATGAGCAGTTCTTC. The genes are TRBV23-1 and TRBJ2-1, with D unresolved. TRBV23-1 qualifies as an ORF whose function is uncertain. Trimming shortened V by 0 bases and J by 0 bases, and 15 bases separated the two germline ends. The CDR3 has 18 amino acids.

The chain recombines TRBV29-1 with TRBJ2-1, with 7 bases aligning to TRBD1. Germline V CDR1 and CDR2: SQVTM, ANQGSEA. Trimming removed 1 base from V and 4 bases from J; junction bases left unmatched: 4. The length of the CDR3 is 14 residues. The CDR3 region is CSVEGDRDYNEQFF. CDR3 coding DNA: TGCAGCGTTGAAGGGGACAGAGATTACAATGAGCAGTTCTTC.

By frequency in the sample, this clonotype is medium-sized (0.01 to 0.1%). J is TRBJ1-4 and V is TRBV6-1; 9 bases line up with TRBD1. CDR3 length: 14 amino acids. Germline loops: CDR1 MNHNS, CDR2 SASEGT. V lost 6 bases and J lost 8; bases outside the gene matches: 7. Here the CDR3 DNA reads TGTGCCAGCAGCCGGGACAGGGCAAACGAAAAACTGTTTTTT. Translated: CASSRDRANEKLFF.

This clonotype was picked up a small number of times. The V call is TRBV29-1, the J call TRBJ2-2, with D tentatively TRBD1 or TRBD2 (5 bases each). The CDR3 loop spans 15 amino acids. The V and J ends lost 6 bases and 4 bases respectively, with 18 bases between them. In germline, CDR1 is SQVTM, CDR2 ANQGSEA. Here the CDR3 reads CSVVDSKGSTGELFF. CDR3 nucleotides: TGCAGCGTAGTTGACAGCAAGGGGAGCACCGGGGAGCTGTTTTTT.

This sequence joins TRBV29-1 and TRBJ2-7; 7 positions match TRBD1. The DNA end favors TRBJ2-1, so the J call may be wrong. Germline CDR1 and CDR2: SQVTM and ANQGSEA. This CDR3 is 13 amino acids long. The DNA of the CDR3 is TGCAGCGTTTCCACAGGGGTGGATAGCGAGCAGTTCTTC. As protein: CSVSTGVDSEQFF.

This clonotype is judged medium-sized. The CDR3 DNA follows: TGTGCCAGCAGCCACAGGGGGAACTACGAGCAGTACTTC. It yields the protein CASSHRGNYEQYF. The genes are TRBV28 and TRBJ2-7; 8 positions match TRBD1. CDR3 length: 13 residues. The germline CDR1 and CDR2 sequences are MDHEN and SYDVKM. Trimming took 6 bases from V and 3 from J; bases not matched to a gene: 4.

The chain joins TRBV20-1 to TRBJ1-6; 8 nucleotides match TRBD1. The V gene's germline CDR1 is DFQATT and CDR2 SNEGSKA (reference sequence). The V gene end was trimmed by 4 bases and the J gene end by 10 bases; junction bases not matched to a gene: 6. The CDR3 totals 13 residues. CDR3 DNA sequence: TGCAGTGCTAAGGAACAGGGGGACTCACCCCTCCACTTT. This sequence encodes CSAKEQGDSPLHF.

The chain is built from TRBV5-4 and TRBJ1-1; D remains unclear. Trimming removed 0 bases at V and 1 base at J, with 7 bases between. This CDR3 has 14 residues. Germline CDR1 is SGHNT and CDR2 is YYREEE (reference sequence). For the CDR3, the DNA is TGTGCCAGCAGCTTGGACGGCTCGAACACTGAAGCTTTCTTT. It codes for CASSLDGSNTEAFF.